This T cell receptor beta chain appears in the sequencing data of a study of identifying expanded T cells in peripheral blood. Healthy donors had no documented immune events, such as infections, while sampled. The junction had 10 bases not matched to a gene; V was cut back by 6 bases and J by 2 bases. This CDR3 is 16 amino acids long. Germline assignment: CDR1 MNHEY and CDR2 SMNVEV (reference sequence). Clones were sequenced by immunoSEQ multiplex PCR, and TCRdb holds only the in-frame ones, with some missing. Here the sample spans 65,000 to 95,000 clones, 84% being singletons. In regard to this clone: Antigen: not known.

Whole-study findings and limits: About 1.3 clones differed between technical replicates, versus roughly 17 and 20 over time. Clone count variance between roughly 2-week samples rose with total template count.

The chain carries TRBV27 and TRBJ2-7, with TRBD2 matching over 10 bases. This clonotype was obtained from a person aged 18 to 75 in good health. Sample: blood. The CDR3 here is CASSPLLAGATYEQYF. The CDR3 DNA follows: TGTGCCAGCAGCCCTCTGCTAGCGGGAGCAACCTACGAGCAGTACTTC.